Following are 5 T cell receptor beta chains from one sample sequenced in a study of cytomegalovirus exposure and HLA in healthy donors. Primers included in the PCR were 60 Vbeta and 13 Jbeta primers. Repertoires were generated with immunoSEQ multiplex PCR, while TCRdb's copy carries only in-frame clones and drops some. The data show around 100,000 clones, approximately 66% seen once. The material sequenced was PBMCs. All receptors derive from a man aged 40-50 years in good health and CMV-seropositive.

V and J are TRBV4-3 and TRBJ1-4; D remains ambiguous. This CDR3 region has 16 residues. Germline V lookup: CDR1 LGHNA, CDR2 YSLEER. V was clipped by 4 bases and J by 6 bases, with 18 bases between them. CDR3 loop: CASSLSHLRGDEKLFF. CDR3 nucleotides: TGCGCCAGCAGCCTATCGCATTTGAGAGGCGATGAAAAACTGTTTTTT.

The V and J genes are TRBV5-5 and TRBJ1-2, with D unresolved. The germline gives CDR1 SGHKS, CDR2 YYEKEE (reference sequence). V lost 1 base to trimming and J lost 3 bases, with 10 bases between them. CDR3 length: 14 amino acids. The CDR3 loop reads CASSLRGVHYGYTF. DNA for the CDR3: TGTGCCAGCAGCTTGCGGGGTGTGCACTATGGCTACACCTTC.

In DNA form, the CDR3 reads TGCGCCAGCAGCTTAGGAGGTGGATTCGAAAAACTGTTTTTT. The encoded protein is CASSLGGGFEKLFF. The V gene is TRBV5-1, the J gene TRBJ1-4; D unclear. From germline, CDR1 is SGHRS and CDR2 YFSETQ. The CDR3 totals 14 residues. Trimming stripped 2 bases from V and 8 bases from J, with 13 bases between.

This chain uses TRBV7-9 with TRBJ2-3; 8 bases align to TRBD1. Germline CDR1 reads SEHNR; CDR2 reads FQNEAQ (reference sequence). The CDR3 spans 14 residues. The junction had 4 bases not matched to a gene; V was cut back by 4 bases and J by 4 bases. CDR3 bases: TGTGCCAGCAGCTCAGGACAGGGTGCAGATACGCAGTATTTT. Protein product: CASSSGQGADTQYF.

The chain employs TRBV28 and TRBJ1-4, with a weak D call TRBD1 (5 bases). CDR3 size: 18 residues. From germline, CDR1 is MDHEN and CDR2 SYDVKM. Between the trimmed V and J ends, which lost 7 bases and 4 bases, there was a span of 25 bases. CDR3 region: CASITGRVDTDFNEKLFF. CDR3 nucleotide sequence: TGTGCCAGCATCACCGGCCGGGTGGACACTGACTTTAATGAAAAACTGTTTTTT. Filled out from reference TRBV28 and TRBJ1-4, the complete variable domain reads DVKVTQSSRYLVKRTGEKVFLECVQDMDHENMFWYRQDPGLGLRLIYFSYDVKMKEKGDIPEGYSVSREKKERFSLILESASTNQTSMYLCASITGRVDTDFNEKLFFGSGTQLSVL.